Here is one T cell receptor beta chain with its context. Antigen unknown. Sequencing used immunoSEQ multiplex PCR; TCRdb keeps in-frame clones, though not all of them. The sample records some 57,000 clones, roughly 85% being singletons. This sample is drawn from a study of OX40 agonist ivuxolimab in advanced cancers. Background on the study: Partial responses were observed in three patients, of whom one had hepatocellular carcinoma and two had cutaneous melanoma.

Study-level findings and limits: The average count of expanded clones was higher among CD8+ T cells than among CD4+.

Unmatched junction bases numbered 8, after V lost 2 bases and J lost 8 bases. The V gene's germline CDR1 is MDHEN and CDR2 SYDVKM. The CDR3 sequence is 16 residues long. The TCR originated in an adult with an advanced solid tumor such as melanoma, head and neck, liver or kidney cancer. This rearrangement joins TRBV28 to TRBJ1-4, with 10 bases matching TRBD1. Here the sequenced sample was CD4+ or CD8+ T cells sorted from blood, taken in a trial of the OX40 agonist ivuxolimab. CDR3 residues: CASSLNYRDRGEKLFF. The CDR3 DNA reads as TGTGCCAGCAGTTTAAACTACCGGGACAGGGGCGAAAAACTGTTTTTT.